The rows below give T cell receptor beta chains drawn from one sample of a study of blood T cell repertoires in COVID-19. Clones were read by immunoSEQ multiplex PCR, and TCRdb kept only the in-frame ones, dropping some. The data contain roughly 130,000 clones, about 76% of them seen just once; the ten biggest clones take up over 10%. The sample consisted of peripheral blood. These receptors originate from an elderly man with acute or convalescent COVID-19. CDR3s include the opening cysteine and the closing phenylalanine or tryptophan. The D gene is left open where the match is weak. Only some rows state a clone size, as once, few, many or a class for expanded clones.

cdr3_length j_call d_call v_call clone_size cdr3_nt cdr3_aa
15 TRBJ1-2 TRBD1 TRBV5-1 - TGCGCCAGCAGCTCGTTACAGGGGCAGGACTATGGCTACACCTTC CASSSLQGQDYGYTF
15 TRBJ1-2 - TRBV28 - TGTGCCAGCAGTTTATACCAGGGGCCAAACTATGGCTACACCTTC CASSLYQGPNYGYTF
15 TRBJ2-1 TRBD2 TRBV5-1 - TGCGCCAGCAGCTTCCTAGCGGGGGTAAATAGTGAGCAGTTCTTC CASSFLAGVNSEQFF
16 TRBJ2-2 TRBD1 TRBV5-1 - TGCGCCAGCAGGCCAACAGGGGGCGGTGGCACCGGGGAGCTGTTTTTT CASRPTGGGGTGELFF
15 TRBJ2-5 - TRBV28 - TGTGCCAGCAGCACCTCGGAGGGCTTCCAAGAGACCCAGTACTTC CASSTSEGFQETQYF
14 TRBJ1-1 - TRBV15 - TGTGCCACCAGCAGAGGGTGGGGCGGGGGTGAAGCTTTCTTT CATSRGWGGGEAFF
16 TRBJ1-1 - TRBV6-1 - TGTGCCAGCAGTGAACGTGAGGGTAGGAAGGGTTCTGAAGCTTTCTTT CASSEREGRKGSEAFF
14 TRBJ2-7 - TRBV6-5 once TGTGCCAGCAGGCTGGACAGTGACGCCTACGAGCAGTACTTC CASRLDSDAYEQYF
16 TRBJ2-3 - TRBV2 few TGTGCCAGCAGTGATAGTTTTGGGAGAGGCACAGATACGCAGTATTTT CASSDSFGRGTDTQYF
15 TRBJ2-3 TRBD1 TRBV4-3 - TGCGCCAGCAGCCAGGGGACAGGGGGTCTAGATACGCAGTATTTT CASSQGTGGLDTQYF
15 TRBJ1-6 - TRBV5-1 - TGCGCCAGCAGCCCCCGGACTGGATTTGACTCACCCCTCCACTTT CASSPRTGFDSPLHF
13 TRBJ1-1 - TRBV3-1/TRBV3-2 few TGTGCCAGCAGCTTAGAGGGGAACACTGAAGCTTTCTTT CASSLEGNTEAFF
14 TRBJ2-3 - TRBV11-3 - TGTGCCAGCAGCTTTCGAGGGGGATCAGATACGCAGTATTTT CASSFRGGSDTQYF
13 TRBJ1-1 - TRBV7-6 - TGTGCCAGCAGCTTAGCGGGAGACACTGAAGCTTTCTTT CASSLAGDTEAFF
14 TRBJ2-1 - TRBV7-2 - TGTGCCAGCAGCCCCCAGGCAGCGGTCAATGAGCAGTTCTTC CASSPQAAVNEQFF
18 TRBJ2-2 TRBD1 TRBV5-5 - TGTGCCAGCAGGCGGGGACAGGGGGTACAAGCGAACACCGGGGAGCTGTTTTTT CASRRGQGVQANTGELFF